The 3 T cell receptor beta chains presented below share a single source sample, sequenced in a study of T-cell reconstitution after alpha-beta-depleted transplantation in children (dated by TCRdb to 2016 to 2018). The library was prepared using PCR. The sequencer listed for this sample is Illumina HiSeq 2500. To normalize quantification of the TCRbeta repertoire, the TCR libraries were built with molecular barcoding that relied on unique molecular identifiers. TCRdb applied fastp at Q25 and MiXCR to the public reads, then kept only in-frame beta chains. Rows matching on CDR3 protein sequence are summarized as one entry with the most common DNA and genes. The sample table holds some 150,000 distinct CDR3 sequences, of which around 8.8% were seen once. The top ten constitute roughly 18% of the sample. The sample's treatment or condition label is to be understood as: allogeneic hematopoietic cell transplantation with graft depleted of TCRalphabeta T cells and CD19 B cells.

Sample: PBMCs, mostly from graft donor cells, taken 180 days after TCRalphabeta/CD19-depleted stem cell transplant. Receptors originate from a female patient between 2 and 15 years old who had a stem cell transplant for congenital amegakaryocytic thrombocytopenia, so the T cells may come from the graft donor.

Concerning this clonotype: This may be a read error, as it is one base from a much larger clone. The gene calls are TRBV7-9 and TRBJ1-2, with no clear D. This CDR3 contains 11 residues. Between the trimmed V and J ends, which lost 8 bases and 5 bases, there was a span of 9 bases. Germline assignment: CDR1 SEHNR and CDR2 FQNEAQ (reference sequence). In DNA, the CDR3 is TGTGCCAGCGGTATTCCTTATGGCTACACCTTC. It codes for CASGIPYGYTF.

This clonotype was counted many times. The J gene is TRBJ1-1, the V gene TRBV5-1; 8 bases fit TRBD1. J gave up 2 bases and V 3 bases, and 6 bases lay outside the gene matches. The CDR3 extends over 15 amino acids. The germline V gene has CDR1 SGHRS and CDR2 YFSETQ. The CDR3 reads CASSYTTGENTEAFF. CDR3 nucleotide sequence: TGCGCCAGCAGCTATACGACAGGGGAAAACACTGAAGCTTTCTTT.

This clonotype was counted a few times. CDR3 sequence: CASTRTSNQPQHF. Written as DNA, the CDR3 is TGTGCCAGCACTCGCACGAGCAATCAGCCCCAGCATTTT. This sequence joins TRBV6-1 and TRBJ1-5, with D unclear. Germline values: CDR1 MNHNS, CDR2 SASEGT. This CDR3 has 13 residues. Trimming removed 7 bases at V and 1 base at J, with 8 bases between.